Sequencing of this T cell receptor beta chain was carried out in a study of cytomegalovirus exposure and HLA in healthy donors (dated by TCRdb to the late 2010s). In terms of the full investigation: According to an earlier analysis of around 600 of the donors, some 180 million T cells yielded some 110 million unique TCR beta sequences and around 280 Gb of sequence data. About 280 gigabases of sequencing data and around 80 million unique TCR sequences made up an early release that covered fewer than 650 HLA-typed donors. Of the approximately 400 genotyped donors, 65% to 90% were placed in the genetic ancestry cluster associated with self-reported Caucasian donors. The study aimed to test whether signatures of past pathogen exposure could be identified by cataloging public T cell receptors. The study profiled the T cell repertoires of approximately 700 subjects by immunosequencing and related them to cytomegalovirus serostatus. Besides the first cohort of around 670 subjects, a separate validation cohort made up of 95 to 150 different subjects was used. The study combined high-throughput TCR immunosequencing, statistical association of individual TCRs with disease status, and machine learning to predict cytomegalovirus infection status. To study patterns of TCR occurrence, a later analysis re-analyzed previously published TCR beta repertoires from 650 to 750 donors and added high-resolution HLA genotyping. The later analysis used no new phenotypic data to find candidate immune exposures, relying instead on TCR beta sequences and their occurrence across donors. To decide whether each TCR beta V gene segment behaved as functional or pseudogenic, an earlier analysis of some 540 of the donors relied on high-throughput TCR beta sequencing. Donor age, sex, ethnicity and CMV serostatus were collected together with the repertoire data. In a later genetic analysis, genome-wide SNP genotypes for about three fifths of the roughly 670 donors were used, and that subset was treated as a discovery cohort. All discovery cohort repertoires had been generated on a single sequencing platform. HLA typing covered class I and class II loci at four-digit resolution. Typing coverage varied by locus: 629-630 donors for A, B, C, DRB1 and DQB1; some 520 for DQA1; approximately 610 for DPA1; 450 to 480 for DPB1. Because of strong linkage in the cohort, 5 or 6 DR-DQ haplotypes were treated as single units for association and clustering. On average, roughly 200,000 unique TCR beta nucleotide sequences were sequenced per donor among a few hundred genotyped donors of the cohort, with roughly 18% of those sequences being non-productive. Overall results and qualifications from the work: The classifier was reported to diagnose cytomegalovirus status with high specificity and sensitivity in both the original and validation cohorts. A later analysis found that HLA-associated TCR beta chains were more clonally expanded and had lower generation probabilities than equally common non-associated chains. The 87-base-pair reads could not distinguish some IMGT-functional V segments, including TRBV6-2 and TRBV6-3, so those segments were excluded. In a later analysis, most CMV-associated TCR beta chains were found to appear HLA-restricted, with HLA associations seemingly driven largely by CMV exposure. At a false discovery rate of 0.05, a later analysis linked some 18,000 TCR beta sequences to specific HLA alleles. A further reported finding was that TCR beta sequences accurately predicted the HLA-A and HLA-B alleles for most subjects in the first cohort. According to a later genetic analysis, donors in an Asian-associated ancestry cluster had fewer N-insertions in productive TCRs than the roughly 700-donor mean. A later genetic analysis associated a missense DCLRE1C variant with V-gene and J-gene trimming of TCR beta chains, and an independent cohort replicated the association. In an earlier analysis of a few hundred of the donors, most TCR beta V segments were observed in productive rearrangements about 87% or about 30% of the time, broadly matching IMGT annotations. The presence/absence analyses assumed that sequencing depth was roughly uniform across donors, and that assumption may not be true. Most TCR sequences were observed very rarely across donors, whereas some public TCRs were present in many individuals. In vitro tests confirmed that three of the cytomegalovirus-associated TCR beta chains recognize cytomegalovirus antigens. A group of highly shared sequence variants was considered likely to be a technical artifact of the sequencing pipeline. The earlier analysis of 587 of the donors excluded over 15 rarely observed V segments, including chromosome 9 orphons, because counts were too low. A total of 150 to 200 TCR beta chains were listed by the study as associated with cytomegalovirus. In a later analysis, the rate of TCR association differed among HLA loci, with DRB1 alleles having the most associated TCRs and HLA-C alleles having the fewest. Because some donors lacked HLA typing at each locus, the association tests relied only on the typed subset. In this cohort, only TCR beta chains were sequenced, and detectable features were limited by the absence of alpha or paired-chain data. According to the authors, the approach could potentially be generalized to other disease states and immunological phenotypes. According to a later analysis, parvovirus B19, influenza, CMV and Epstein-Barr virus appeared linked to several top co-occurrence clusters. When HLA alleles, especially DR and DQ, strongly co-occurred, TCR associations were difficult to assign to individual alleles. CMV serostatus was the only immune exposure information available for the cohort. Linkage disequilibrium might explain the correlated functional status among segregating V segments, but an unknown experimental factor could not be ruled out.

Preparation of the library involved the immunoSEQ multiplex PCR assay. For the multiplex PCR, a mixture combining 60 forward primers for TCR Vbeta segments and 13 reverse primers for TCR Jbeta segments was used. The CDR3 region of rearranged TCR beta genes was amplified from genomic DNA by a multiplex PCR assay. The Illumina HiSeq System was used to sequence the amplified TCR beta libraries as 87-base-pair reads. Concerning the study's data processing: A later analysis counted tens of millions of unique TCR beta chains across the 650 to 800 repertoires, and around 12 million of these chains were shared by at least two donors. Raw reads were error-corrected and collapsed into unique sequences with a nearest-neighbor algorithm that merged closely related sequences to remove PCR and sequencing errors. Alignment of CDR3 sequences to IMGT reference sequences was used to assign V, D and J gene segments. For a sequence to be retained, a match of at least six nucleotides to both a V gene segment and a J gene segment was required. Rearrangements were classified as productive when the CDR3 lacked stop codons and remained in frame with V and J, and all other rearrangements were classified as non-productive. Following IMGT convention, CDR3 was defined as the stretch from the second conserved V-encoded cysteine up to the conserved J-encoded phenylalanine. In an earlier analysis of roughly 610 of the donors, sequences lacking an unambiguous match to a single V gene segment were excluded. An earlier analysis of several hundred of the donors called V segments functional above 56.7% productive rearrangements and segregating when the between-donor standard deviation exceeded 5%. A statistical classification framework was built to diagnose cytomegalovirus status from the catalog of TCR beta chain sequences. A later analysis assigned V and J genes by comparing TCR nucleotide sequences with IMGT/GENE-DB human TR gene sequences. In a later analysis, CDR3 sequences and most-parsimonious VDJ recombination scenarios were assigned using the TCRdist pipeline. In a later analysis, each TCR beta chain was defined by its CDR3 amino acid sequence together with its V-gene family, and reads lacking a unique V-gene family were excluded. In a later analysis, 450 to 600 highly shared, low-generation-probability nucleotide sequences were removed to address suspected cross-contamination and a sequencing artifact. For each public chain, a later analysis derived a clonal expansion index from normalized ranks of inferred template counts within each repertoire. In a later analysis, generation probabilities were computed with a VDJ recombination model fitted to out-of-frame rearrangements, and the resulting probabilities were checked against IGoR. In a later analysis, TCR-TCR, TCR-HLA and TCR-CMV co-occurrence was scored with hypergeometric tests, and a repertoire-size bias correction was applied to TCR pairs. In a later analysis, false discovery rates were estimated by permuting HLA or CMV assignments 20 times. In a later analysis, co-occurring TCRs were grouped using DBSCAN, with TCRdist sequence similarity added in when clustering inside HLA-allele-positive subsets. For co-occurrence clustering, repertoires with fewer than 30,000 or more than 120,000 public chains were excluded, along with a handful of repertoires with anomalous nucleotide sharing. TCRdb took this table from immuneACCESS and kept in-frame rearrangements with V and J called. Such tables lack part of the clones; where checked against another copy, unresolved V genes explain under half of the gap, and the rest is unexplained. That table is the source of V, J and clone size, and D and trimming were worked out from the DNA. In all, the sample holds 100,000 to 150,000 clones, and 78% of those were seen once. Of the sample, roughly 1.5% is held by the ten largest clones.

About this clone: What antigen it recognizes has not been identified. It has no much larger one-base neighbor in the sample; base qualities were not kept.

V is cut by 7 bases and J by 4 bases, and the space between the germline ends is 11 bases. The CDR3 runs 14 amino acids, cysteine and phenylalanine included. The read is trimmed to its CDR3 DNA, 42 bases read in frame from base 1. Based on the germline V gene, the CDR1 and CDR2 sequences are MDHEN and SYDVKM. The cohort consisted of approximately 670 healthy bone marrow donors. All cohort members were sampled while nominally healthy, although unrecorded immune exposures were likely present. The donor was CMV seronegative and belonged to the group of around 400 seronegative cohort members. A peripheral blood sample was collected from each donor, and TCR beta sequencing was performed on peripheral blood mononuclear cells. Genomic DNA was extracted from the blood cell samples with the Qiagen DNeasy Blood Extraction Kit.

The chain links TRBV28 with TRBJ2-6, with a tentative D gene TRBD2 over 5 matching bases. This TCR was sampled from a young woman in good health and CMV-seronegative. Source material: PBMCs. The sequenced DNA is TGTGCCAGCATGACGGGGTCCGGGGCCAACGTCCTGACTTTC. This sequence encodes CASMTGSGANVLTF. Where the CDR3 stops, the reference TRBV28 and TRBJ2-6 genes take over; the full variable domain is DVKVTQSSRYLVKRTGEKVFLECVQDMDHENMFWYRQDPGLGLRLIYFSYDVKMKEKGDIPEGYSVSREKKERFSLILESASTNQTSMYLCASMTGSGANVLTFGAGSRLTVL.